The subject of this entry is one TCR beta chain. No antigen is known for it. No quality values exist for individual bases; no much larger clone is one base distant. Enrolling through a virtual design, the prospective study's participants ranged in age from roughly 18 to 95 years and lived across 24 United States geographic areas. In the prospective study, cohorts were assigned on the basis of participant-reported clinical history obtained from a screening survey and a study questionnaire. Recovered participants in ImmuneRACE Cohort 3 were defined by two consecutive negative NP/OP PCR tests, clearance by a healthcare professional, or resolution of symptoms. In the prospective study, mobile phlebotomists collected whole blood, serum and a nasopharyngeal or oropharyngeal swab from each participant. Additional blood draws and questionnaires over an approximately 2-month period could optionally be provided by prospective study participants. Before DNA extraction, prospective study blood samples were shipped either frozen or at room temperature.

This sample is drawn from a study of blood T cell repertoires in COVID-19 (TCRdb year 2020). Some background on the complete study: Collaborator samples came from the United States, Italy and Spain and covered acute and convalescent phases of COVID-19. The material from the prospective study consisted of cDNA or gDNA derived from T cells, B-cell-depleted T cells, or PBMCs. The dataset comprised deeply sampled blood TCRbeta repertoires from subjects exposed to, actively infected with, or recovered from COVID-19. The repertoires were released in a freely available public database intended as a resource for research on the immune response to SARS-CoV-2. The samples were drawn from two sources: the first 160 participants of the ongoing ImmuneRACE study, and 950 to 1,500 subjects contributed by 6 global collaborators. Nearly every sample came with metadata listing a de-identified subject ID, COVID-19 status, age in years and sex. Where available, HLA class I and class II types were taken from metadata supplied by the sample provider and were not determined by assay-based typing.

TCRbeta CDR3 regions were amplified from genomic DNA using the immunoSEQ Assay, a bias-controlled multiplex PCR. The authors processed their data as follows. Within the assay, amplification of reference gene primers was used to estimate how many nucleated cells each sample contained. To quantify the absolute abundance of each unique TCRbeta CDR3 rearrangement, sequence reads were collapsed and filtered. For each sample, productive Simpson clonality was calculated as the square root of Simpson's diversity index across productive rearrangements. This is the immuneACCESS table as TCRdb keeps it, with only in-frame sequences that have V and J called. A part of the clones is gone; compared with another copy, unresolved V genes explain less than half, and the rest is unexplained. V and J calls plus clone size are reproduced from that table; the DNA served to infer D and trimming. This sample lists roughly 200,000 clones; about nine tenths were detected once. The ten largest clonotypes hold roughly 2.7% of the sample.

Counted from cysteine to phenylalanine, this CDR3 has 15 amino acids. Of all the DNA, just the CDR3 is kept, 45 bases in frame from base 1. V ends up 7 bases short and J 3 bases short, with an unmatched junction base count of 9. CDR1 and CDR2, looked up from the germline V gene, are SQVTM and ANQGSEA. What the research found in general, with its limitations: The quantity of clinical and demographic metadata differed by source and by participant and was supplied without curation.

In this chain, TRBV29-1 is recombined with TRBJ2-1; a stretch of 10 junction bases matches TRBD1. Sequences were obtained from PBMCs or T cells enriched from blood (not recorded which). The sequence came from a woman in her 30s who had recovered from COVID-19. The nucleotides read TGCAGCGCTCAGACCGGGACAGGGGACTACAATGAGCAGTTCTTC. Its translation reads: CSAQTGTGDYNEQFF.